A selection of T cell receptor beta chains follows, all from one sample in a study of T-cell memory formation after mild COVID-19. TCRdb re-analysed the 5' RACE reads in MiXCR, keeping a single row per CDR3 protein. The data contain nearly 110,000 distinct CDR3 sequences, 15% to 20% of them seen just once; the ten biggest clones take up less than 35%. Specimen: PBMCs or a T cell subset sorted from them (not recorded which). These receptors all stem from an adult woman who had mild COVID-19 (a few samples of this study predate the infection). Cell type and time point are not known. Each CDR3 is given with its conserved first and last residue. The D gene is left open where the match is weak. The size field is filled for only some rows; it gives once, few, many or a size class.

cdr3_aa	cdr3_nt	clone_size	v_call	d_call	j_call
CASSQDRVEQFF	TGTGCCAGCAGCCAAGATAGGGTCGAGCAGTTCTTC	few	TRBV4-2	-	TRBJ2-1
CASSTGQSSYNEQFF	TGCGCCAGCAGCACAGGACAGAGCTCCTACAATGAGCAGTTCTTC	many	TRBV5-1	-	TRBJ2-1
CASSSTGTGVRGDEQFF	TGTGCCAGCAGCTCCACCGGGACAGGGGTTCGTGGGGATGAGCAGTTCTTC	few	TRBV5-5	TRBD1	TRBJ2-1
CATSEPTGNTEAFF	TGTGCCACCAGTGAACCTACAGGGAACACTGAAGCTTTCTTT	-	TRBV24-1	-	TRBJ1-1
CASSPPGRWNTEAFF	TGCGCCAGCAGCCCTCCGGGACGGTGGAACACTGAAGCTTTCTTT	-	TRBV4-1	-	TRBJ1-1
CASSIGLAGGTYEQYF	TGTGCCAGCAGCATCGGACTAGCGGGGGGTACCTACGAGCAGTACTTC	-	TRBV13	TRBD2	TRBJ2-7
CASCTMNTEAFF	TGTGCCAGCTGTACTATGAACACTGAAGCTTTCTTT	-	TRBV11-2	-	TRBJ1-1
CASSPTGTGTLGTEAFF	TGCGCCAGCAGCCCAACCGGGACAGGGACGTTGGGGACTGAAGCTTTCTTT	few	TRBV4-1	TRBD1	TRBJ1-1
CASPPPATGAYTGELFF	TGTGCCAGCCCCCCCCCCGCTACAGGGGCTTACACCGGGGAGCTGTTTTTT	-	TRBV12-3/TRBV12-4	TRBD1	TRBJ2-2
CASSLAQGQAYEQYF	TGTGCCAGCAGCTTAGCGCAGGGACAGGCTTACGAGCAGTACTTC	-	TRBV7-6	TRBD1	TRBJ2-7
CASSSTGGDEQFF	TGTGCCAGCAGCTCGACAGGGGGAGATGAGCAGTTCTTC	many	TRBV7-9	TRBD1	TRBJ2-1
CASSYLRGSYEQYF	TGTGCCAGCAGTTACCTAAGGGGCTCCTACGAGCAGTACTTC	-	TRBV6-5	-	TRBJ2-7
CASGTGGHETQYF	TGTGCCAGCGGGACAGGGGGCCACGAGACCCAGTACTTC	few	TRBV12-3/TRBV12-4	TRBD1	TRBJ2-5
CASSSSRGGLRETQYF	TGTGCCAGCTCCTCTTCACGGGGGGGTCTCCGAGAGACCCAGTACTTC	-	TRBV12-3/TRBV12-4	TRBD2	TRBJ2-5
CSARDRLAVSTDTQYF	TGCAGTGCCAGAGATCGACTAGCTGTTAGCACAGATACGCAGTATTTT	once	TRBV20-1	TRBD2	TRBJ2-3
CASATGQLGEQFF	TGTGCCAGCGCGACAGGGCAGTTGGGTGAGCAGTTCTTC	many	TRBV6-5	TRBD1	TRBJ2-1
CASSFGALYNEQFF	TGTGCCAGCAGCTTCGGAGCCCTCTACAATGAGCAGTTCTTC	-	TRBV7-6	-	TRBJ2-1
CASSPPEREAPYNEQFF	TGTGCCAGCTCACCACCAGAGCGGGAGGCGCCTTACAATGAGCAGTTCTTC	few	TRBV18	TRBD2	TRBJ2-1
CASSHRQGLAEQYF	TGTGCCAGCAGCCACCGACAGGGGTTGGCCGAGCAGTACTTC	-	TRBV14	TRBD1	TRBJ2-7
CASSQVDGERNYYGYTF	TGCGCCAGCAGCCAAGTGGATGGGGAGCGGAATTACTATGGCTACACCTTC	few	TRBV4-1	-	TRBJ1-2
CASSPDRVEAFF	TGCGCCAGCAGCCCGGACAGGGTTGAAGCTTTCTTT	few	TRBV5-1	TRBD1	TRBJ1-1
CAISGDSQGPIGEKLFF	TGTGCCATCAGTGGGGACAGCCAGGGCCCCATTGGTGAAAAACTGTTTTTT	few	TRBV10-3	TRBD1	TRBJ1-4